This T cell receptor (beta chain) was profiled in a study of shared clonotypes between healthy human individuals. For the study at large: Donor composition was a couple of women and three men, aged 18 to 49.

Selected positively for CCR7 and CD45RO-negative, naive CD8 cells excluded terminally differentiated effector memory CD45RA+ cells. Those who donated were healthy HIV-negative adults, with no recent acute infections or vaccinations reported. Source study methods: Because ImmunoSEQ provided only junction sequences with no quality scores, the filtering differed. Produced via immunoSEQ multiplex PCR; TCRdb's table is partial and in-frame only. The DNA was the basis for D and trimming; V, J and clone size are from that table. The repertoire holds around 1.9 million clones, with about 92% as singletons. The germline V gene has CDR1 LNHDA and CDR2 SQIVND (reference sequence). V was cut by 9 bases and J by 0 bases, with 15 bases left in between. This CDR3 has 15 residues.

This receptor was obtained from a man between 18 and 29 years old in good health. Some clones in this sample may be carry-over from other donors' samples. The J gene is TRBJ1-3, the V gene TRBV19; D uncertain. Sequenced: naive CD8+ T cells from PBMCs. CDR3 DNA sequence: TGTGCCAGCAGATTGCGCGCACACTCTGGAAACACCATATATTTT. Translating it yields CASRLRAHSGNTIYF.